This T cell receptor beta chain was observed in a study of regulatory T cells in long-lasting Graves disease. This clonotype showed up many times. Time point in this sample: newly diagnosed GD, antithyroid drugs for less than 3 months. PBMCs provided the RNA from which the TCR library was made. Investigators prepared the TCR beta libraries by applying iRepertoire HTBI primers and Arm-PCR of CDR3 regions. MiXCR was run by TCRdb on the multiplex PCR reads, yielding one entry per CDR3 protein. The table lists roughly 380,000 distinct CDR3 sequences, around 15% of them singletons. This TCR was sampled from a female donor with Graves disease. The source material was peripheral blood mononuclear cells (PBMCs), sampled at new diagnosis, from a patient treated with antithyroid drugs.

This chain's CDR3 is CATSAKTSGIADTQYF. The CDR3 region has the DNA TGTGCCACCAGTGCCAAGACTAGCGGGATCGCAGATACGCAGTATTTT. The V gene is TRBV24-1, the J gene TRBJ2-3; 11 bases match TRBD2. The CDR3 is 16 residues long. CDR1 and CDR2 (germline): KGHDR, SFDVKD. V shed 5 bases and J 4 bases; nucleotides not matched to a gene: 7.